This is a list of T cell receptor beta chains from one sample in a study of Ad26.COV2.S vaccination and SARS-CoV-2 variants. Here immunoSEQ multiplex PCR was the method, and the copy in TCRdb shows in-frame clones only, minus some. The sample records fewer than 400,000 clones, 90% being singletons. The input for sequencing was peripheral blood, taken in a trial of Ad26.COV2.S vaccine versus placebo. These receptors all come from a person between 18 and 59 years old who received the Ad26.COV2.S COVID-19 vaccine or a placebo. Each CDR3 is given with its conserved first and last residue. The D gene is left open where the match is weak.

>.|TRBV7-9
CASSLVAAYGYTF
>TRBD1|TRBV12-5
CASGLALTGKATNEKLFF
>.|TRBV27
CASSLSRGNQPQHF
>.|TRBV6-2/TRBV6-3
CASSYPHDTYMNTEAFF
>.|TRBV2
CASSPAQTYGYTF
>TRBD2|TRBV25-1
CASSDPVGRINTGELFF
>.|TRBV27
CASRFDWGSYNEQFF
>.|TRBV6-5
CASSYSGANTGELFF
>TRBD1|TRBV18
CASSLRQGPVPDTQYF
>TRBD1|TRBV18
CASSHDRESGYTF
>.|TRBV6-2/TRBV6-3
CASSYSGLAQAGELFF
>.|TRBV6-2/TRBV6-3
CASSYVVGRRYGYTF
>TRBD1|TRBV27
CASSLLGQGGEYGYTF
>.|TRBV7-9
CASSLGQHPLFGYTF
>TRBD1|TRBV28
CASSLGDRVDEQFF
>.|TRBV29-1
CSVKTSNTEAFF
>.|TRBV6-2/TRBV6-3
CASSYPGVQPQHF
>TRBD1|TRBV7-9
CASSLDWGQGGQETQYF
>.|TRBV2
CASSELGLAHTDTQYF
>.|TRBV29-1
CSARSPRPTQETQYF
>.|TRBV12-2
CASRARTVRNQPQHF
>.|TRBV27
CASVAGKAFF
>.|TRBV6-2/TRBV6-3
CASSPLGEGYNEQFF
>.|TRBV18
CASSQGITTNEKLFF
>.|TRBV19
CASSGSQPQHF
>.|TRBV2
CASNIQRQVYF
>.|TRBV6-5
CASVDNSYNEQFF
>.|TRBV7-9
CASRAGISGTDTQYF
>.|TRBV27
CASKYFSRYTEAFF
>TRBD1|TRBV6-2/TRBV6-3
CASSSGQGAIGNQPQHF
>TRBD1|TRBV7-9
CASSPVHRGFTGANVLTF
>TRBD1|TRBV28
CASSLNLRGRGGYTF
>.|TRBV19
CASSISGATGYTF
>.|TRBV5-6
CASSLVSGPPISGNTIYF
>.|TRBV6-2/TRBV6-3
CASSYHEKGDQPQHF
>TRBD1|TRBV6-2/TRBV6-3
CASSYRVRGADGYTF
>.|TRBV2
CASSEIDEKLFF
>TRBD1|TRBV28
CASARGQGVAFF
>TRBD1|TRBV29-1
CSVLLPGQGITGELFF
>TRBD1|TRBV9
CASSLRQGAVAEQFF
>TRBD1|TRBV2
CASSERGRGWNQPQHF
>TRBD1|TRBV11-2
CATGQGFDEQFF
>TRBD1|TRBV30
CAWRKSTGRNYGYTF
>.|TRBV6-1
CASSEVRWSGTYNYRGYTF
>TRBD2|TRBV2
CASWGLAGRNEQFF
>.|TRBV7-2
CASLAVGGGNQPQHF
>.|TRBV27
CASSFFGRPEAFF
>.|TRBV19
CASKGPPGIVNYGYTF
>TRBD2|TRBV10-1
CASSGMGASGGKLGEQFF
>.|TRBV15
CATSRDGNEKLFF
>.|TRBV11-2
CASSLGTDWDTEAFF
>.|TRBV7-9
CASTLGVTEAFF
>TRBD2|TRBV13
CASRRSGTRGEQYF
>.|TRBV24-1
CATSNGGQRYTF
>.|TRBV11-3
CASSLEAGANVLTF
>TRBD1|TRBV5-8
CASSPPGTGGASEQYF
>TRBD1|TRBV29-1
CSMDRAGGETQYF